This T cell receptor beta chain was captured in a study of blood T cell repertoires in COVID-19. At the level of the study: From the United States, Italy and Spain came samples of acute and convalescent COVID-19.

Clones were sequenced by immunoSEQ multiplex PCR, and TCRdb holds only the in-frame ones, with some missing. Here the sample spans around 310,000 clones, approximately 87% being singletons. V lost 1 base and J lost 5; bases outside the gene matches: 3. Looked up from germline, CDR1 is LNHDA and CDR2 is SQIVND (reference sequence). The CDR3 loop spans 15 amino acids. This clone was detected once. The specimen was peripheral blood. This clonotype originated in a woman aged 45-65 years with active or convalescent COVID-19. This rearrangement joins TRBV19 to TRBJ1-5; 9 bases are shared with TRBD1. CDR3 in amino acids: CASSIGDRADQPQHF. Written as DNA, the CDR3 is TGTGCCAGTAGTATAGGGGACAGGGCGGATCAGCCCCAGCATTTT.